The present TCR beta chain was sequenced within a study of blood T cell repertoires in COVID-19 (dated by TCRdb to 2018 to 2020). Broadly, across the study: Samples covering the acute and convalescent phases of COVID-19 were provided by collaborators in the United States, Italy and Spain. Where available, HLA class I and class II types were obtained from metadata supplied by the sample provider rather than from assay-based typing. The prospective study material was composed of cDNA or gDNA derived from T cells, B-cell-depleted T cells, or PBMCs. The repertoires were made available in a free public database intended to serve as a resource for research on the immune response to SARS-CoV-2. Deeply sampled blood TCRbeta repertoires from subjects exposed to, actively infected with, or recovered from COVID-19 were included in the dataset. Samples were obtained from the ongoing ImmuneRACE study (first 160 participants) and from 950 to 1,500 subjects provided by 6 global collaborators. Nearly every sample came with metadata listing a de-identified subject ID, COVID-19 status, age in years and sex. Broad study findings and their caveats: The amount of clinical and demographic metadata varied by source and participant and was provided uncurated.

The immunoSEQ Assay, a bias-controlled multiplex PCR, was used to amplify TCRbeta CDR3 regions from genomic DNA. The study's own analysis went as follows. The number of nucleated cells in each sample was estimated from the amplification of reference gene primers within the assay. Sequence reads were collapsed and filtered to measure the absolute abundance of every unique TCRbeta CDR3 rearrangement. For each sample, productive Simpson clonality was calculated as the square root of Simpson's diversity index over productive rearrangements. In its TCRdb copy, this immuneACCESS table keeps in-frame sequences only and misses some clones. Where compared with another copy, unresolved V genes explain less than half of these, and the others have no known cause. V and J calls and clone size are copied from that table; D and trimming were computed from the DNA. This sample has some 250,000 clones in its table, and approximately 90% of those were observed once. The ten largest clonotypes hold about 2.1% of the sample.

The germline V gene encodes CDR1 GTSNPN and CDR2 SVGIG (reference sequence). The CDR3 goes from the cysteine to the phenylalanine over 15 residues. Solely the CDR3 DNA is kept, with 45 bases framed from the first base. V loses 0 bases at its end and J loses 4 bases; junction bases beyond the gene matches: 5. As regards this clone: Its antigen specificity is not known. It has no much larger one-base neighbor in the sample; base qualities were not kept.

Participants in the prospective study were enrolled through a virtual design, were aged about 18 to 90 years, and lived in under 25 United States geographic areas. In the prospective study, cohorts were assigned on the basis of participant-reported clinical history obtained from a screening survey and a study questionnaire. Mobile phlebotomists in the prospective study collected whole blood, serum and a nasopharyngeal or oropharyngeal swab from every participant. Additional blood draws and questionnaires over a 2-month period could optionally be provided by prospective study participants. Prospective study blood samples were shipped either frozen or at room temperature before DNA extraction.

The sequence derives from a woman aged 40 to 49 with acute COVID-19. The sample was PBMCs or T cells enriched from blood (not recorded which). The chain is encoded by TRBV30 joined to TRBJ2-1; TRBD2 fits 8 bases in the junction. The sequenced DNA is TGTGCCTGGAGTGTAGGTAGCGGGATTTACAATGAGCAGTTCTTC. Translation gives CAWSVGSGIYNEQFF. The reference TRBV30 and TRBJ2-1 proteins fill in what lies around the CDR3, so the full variable domain reads SQTIHQWPATLVQPVGSPLSLECTVEGTSNPNLYWYRQAAGRGLQLLFYSVGIGQISSEVPQNLSASRPQDRQFILSSKKLLLSDSGFYLCAWSVGSGIYNEQFFGPGTRLTVL.